This TCR beta chain was identified in a study of cytomegalovirus exposure and HLA in healthy donors. PCR amplification relied on 60 Vbeta primers (plus 13 Jbeta primers). This table comes from immunoSEQ multiplex PCR, and its TCRdb copy is limited to in-frame clones, with some not included. Here the sample table reports 100,000 to 150,000 clones. With 0 bases removed from V and 3 bases from J, the gap between germline ends came to 15 bases. This CDR3 region has 16 residues. Germline V gives CDR1 SGHRS, CDR2 YFSETQ. The chain employs TRBV5-1 and TRBJ1-2; unclear D gene. Sequencing input: PBMCs. This sequence originates from a young man in good health and CMV-seronegative. The CDR3 loop reads CASSLGHGRVDYGYTF. In DNA, the CDR3 is TGCGCCAGCAGCTTGGGGCATGGGAGGGTCGACTATGGCTACACCTTC.